This T cell receptor beta chain was retrieved from a study of brain T cells in children with intractable seizures. The study, taken as a whole, reports: Patients' HCMV serostatus was unknown; virus specificity rests on CDR3 similarity alone. Absence of clones before surgery may stem from lower sequencing depth.

This CDR3 comprises 14 residues. Per the germline V gene, CDR1 is SGHVS and CDR2 is FQNEAQ. Trimming cost V 5 bases and J 6 bases; bases outside gene matches: 6. As for time point: blood from clinic visit 5 months post-surgery; TSC patient then seizure free. Sequencing was limited to surgery cases with top T cell transcript signatures in brain tissue. At least one anti-epileptic drug was given before surgery. Note on this clone: Its cognate antigen is unknown.

Here immunoSEQ multiplex PCR was the method, and the copy in TCRdb shows in-frame clones only, minus some. The repertoire has about 340,000 clones, about 93% of them found once; the top ten carry around 5%. The chain carries TRBV7-8 and TRBJ1-4; 7 bases are a match to TRBD1. The clonotype comes from a boy under two years old with tuberous sclerosis and intractable seizures. The starting material was peripheral blood, obtained around 5 months after surgery. DNA for the CDR3: TGTGCCAGCAGCACAGGGACAGCCTATGAAAAACTGTTTTTT. Protein sequence: CASSTGTAYEKLFF.